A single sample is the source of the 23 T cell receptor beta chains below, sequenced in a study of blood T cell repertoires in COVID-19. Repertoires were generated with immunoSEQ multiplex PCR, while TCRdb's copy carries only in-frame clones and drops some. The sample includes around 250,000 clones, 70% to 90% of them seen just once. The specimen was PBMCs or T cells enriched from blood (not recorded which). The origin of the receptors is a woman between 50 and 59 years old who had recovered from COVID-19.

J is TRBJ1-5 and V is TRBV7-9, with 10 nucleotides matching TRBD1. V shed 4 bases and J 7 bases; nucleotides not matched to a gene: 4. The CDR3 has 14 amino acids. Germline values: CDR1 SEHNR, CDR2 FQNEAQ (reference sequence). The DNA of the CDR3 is TGTGCCAGCAGCTCTCTGGGACAGGGGCAGCCCCAGCATTTT. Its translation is CASSSLGQGQPQHF.

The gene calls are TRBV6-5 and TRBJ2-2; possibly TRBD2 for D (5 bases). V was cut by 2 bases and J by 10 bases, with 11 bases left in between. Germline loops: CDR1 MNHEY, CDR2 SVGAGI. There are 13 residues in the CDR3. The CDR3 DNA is TGTGCCAGCAGTTACAGGGAGATGGCGGAGCTGTTTTTT. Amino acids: CASSYREMAELFF.

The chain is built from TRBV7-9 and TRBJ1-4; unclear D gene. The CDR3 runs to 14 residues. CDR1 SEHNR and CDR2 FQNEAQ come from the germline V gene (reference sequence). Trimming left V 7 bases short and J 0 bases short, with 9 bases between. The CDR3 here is CASNDGATNEKLFF. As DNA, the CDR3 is TGTGCCAGCAACGACGGGGCAACTAATGAAAAACTGTTTTTT.

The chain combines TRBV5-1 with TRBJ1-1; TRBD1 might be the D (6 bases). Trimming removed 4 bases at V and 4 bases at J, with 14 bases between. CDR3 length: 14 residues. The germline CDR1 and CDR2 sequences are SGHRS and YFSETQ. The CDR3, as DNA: TGCGCCAGCAGCGTACACAGGGAAGGCACTGAAGCTTTCTTT. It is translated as CASSVHREGTEAFF.

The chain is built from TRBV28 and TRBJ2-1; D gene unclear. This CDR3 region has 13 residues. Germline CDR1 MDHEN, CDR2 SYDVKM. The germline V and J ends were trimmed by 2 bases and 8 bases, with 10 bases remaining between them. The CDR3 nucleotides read TGTGCCAGCAGTTTAAATTTAATCTATGAGCAGTTCTTC. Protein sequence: CASSLNLIYEQFF.

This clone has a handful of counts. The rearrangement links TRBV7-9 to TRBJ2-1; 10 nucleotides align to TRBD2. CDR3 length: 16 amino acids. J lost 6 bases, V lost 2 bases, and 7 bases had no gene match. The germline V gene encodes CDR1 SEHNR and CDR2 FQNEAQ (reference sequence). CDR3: CASSLLFSSGSNEQFF. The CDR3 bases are TGTGCCAGCAGCTTACTCTTCTCTAGCGGGAGCAATGAGCAGTTCTTC.

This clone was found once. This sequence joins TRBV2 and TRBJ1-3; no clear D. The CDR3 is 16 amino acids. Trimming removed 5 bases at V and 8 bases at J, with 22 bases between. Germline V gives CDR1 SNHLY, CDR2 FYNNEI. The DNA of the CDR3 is TGTGCCAGCAGTCGCAGCAACAGTCTACGTTTAGACACCATATATTTT. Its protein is CASSRSNSLRLDTIYF.

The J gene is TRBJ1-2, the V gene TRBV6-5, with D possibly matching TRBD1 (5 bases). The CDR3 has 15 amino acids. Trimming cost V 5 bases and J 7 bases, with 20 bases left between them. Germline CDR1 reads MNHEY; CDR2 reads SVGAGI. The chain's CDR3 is CASSLPPGVGSGYTF. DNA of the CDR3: TGTGCCAGCAGTCTACCCCCGGGGGTGGGCTCTGGCTACACCTTC.

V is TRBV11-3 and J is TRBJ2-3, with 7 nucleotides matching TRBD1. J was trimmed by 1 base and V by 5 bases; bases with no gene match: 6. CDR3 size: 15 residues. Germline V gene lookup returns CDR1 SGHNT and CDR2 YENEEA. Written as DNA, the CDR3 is TGTGCCAGCAGCACCAGACAGGGACGCACAGATACGCAGTATTTT. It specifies CASSTRQGRTDTQYF.

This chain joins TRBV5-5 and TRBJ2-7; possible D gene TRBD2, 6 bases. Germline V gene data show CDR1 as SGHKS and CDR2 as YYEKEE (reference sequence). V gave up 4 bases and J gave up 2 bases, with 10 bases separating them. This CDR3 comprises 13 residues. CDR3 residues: CASSAGSPYEQYF. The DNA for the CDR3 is TGTGCCAGCAGCGCCGGGAGCCCCTACGAGCAGTACTTC.

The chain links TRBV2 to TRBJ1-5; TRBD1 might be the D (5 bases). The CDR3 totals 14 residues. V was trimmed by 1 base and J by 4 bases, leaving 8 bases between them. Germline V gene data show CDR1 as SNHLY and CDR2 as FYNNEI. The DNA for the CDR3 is TGTGCCAGCAGTGAAGGGGGCCGAAATCAGCCCCAGCATTTT. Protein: CASSEGGRNQPQHF.

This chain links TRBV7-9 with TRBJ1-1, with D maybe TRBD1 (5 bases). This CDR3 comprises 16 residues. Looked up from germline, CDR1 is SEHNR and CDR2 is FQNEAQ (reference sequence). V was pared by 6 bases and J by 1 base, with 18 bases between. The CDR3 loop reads CASSHAPDKANTEAFF. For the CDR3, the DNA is TGTGCCAGCAGTCACGCCCCGGACAAGGCGAACACTGAAGCTTTCTTT.

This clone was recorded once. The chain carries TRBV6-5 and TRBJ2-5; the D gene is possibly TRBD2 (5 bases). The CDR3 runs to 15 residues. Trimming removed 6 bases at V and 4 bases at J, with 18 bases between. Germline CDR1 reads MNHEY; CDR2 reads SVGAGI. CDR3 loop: CASRRRRSVGETQYF. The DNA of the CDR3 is TGTGCCAGCAGACGAAGGAGGTCGGTGGGAGAGACCCAGTACTTC.

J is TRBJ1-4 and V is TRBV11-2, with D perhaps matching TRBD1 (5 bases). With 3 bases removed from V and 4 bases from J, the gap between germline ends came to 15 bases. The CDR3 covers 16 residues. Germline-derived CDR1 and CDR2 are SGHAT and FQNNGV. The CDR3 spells CASSLAPQVVNEKLFF. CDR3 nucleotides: TGTGCCAGCAGCTTGGCCCCACAGGTCGTTAATGAAAAACTGTTTTTT.

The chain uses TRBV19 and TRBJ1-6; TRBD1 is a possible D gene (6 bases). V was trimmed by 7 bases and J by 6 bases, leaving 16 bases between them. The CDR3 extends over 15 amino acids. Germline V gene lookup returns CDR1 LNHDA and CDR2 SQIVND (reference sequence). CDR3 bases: TGTGCCAGTACCCTTATAGGGGGATCTAATTCACCCCTCCACTTT. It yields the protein CASTLIGGSNSPLHF.

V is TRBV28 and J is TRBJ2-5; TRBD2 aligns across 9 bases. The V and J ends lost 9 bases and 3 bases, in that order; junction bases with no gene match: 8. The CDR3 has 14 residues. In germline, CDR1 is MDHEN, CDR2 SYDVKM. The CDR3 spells CASSLAGLEETQYF. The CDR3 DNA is TGTGCCAGTTCTCTAGCGGGACTTGAAGAGACCCAGTACTTC. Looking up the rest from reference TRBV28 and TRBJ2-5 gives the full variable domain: DVKVTQSSRYLVKRTGEKVFLECVQDMDHENMFWYRQDPGLGLRLIYFSYDVKMKEKGDIPEGYSVSREKKERFSLILESASTNQTSMYLCASSLAGLEETQYFGPGTRLLVL.

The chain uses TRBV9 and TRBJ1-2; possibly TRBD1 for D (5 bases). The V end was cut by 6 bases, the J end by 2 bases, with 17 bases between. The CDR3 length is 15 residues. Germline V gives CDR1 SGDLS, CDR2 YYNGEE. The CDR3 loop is CASTTHGGENYGYTF. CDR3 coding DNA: TGTGCCAGCACCACCCACGGGGGGGAAAACTATGGCTACACCTTC.

The CDR3 coding sequence is TGTGCCAGCTGTTCAGGGGCAGGGGGCAATCAGCCCCAGCATTTT. The encoded protein is CASCSGAGGNQPQHF. The chain couples TRBV28 to TRBJ1-5, with a possible D match to TRBD1 (6 bases). The V gene's germline CDR1 is MDHEN and CDR2 SYDVKM. The CDR3 contains 15 residues. V was cut by 8 bases and J by 2 bases, with 16 bases left in between.

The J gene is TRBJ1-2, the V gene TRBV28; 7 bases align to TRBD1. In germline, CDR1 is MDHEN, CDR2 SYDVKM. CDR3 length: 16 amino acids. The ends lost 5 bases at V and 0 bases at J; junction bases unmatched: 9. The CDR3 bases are TGTGCCAGCAGTCTCCCCCGGGACAGCCCTAACTATGGCTACACCTTC. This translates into CASSLPRDSPNYGYTF.

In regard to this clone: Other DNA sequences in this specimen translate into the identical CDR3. As DNA, the CDR3 is TGCGCCAGCAGCTCCCGACAGGGTTCCTACGAGCAGTACTTC. Protein product: CASSSRQGSYEQYF. V gene TRBV5-1 combines with J gene TRBJ2-7, with 7 bases that match TRBD1. The CDR3 spans 14 residues. Germline V gives CDR1 SGHRS, CDR2 YFSETQ. Trimming cost V 3 bases and J 1 base; bases outside gene matches: 4.

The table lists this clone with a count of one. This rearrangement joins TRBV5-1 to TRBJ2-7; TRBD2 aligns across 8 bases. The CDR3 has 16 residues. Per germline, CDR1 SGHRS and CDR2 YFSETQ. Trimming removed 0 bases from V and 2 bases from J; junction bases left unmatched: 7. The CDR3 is CASSLAAGSGTYEQYF. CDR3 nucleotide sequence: TGCGCCAGCAGCTTGGCCGCGGGTAGCGGGACCTACGAGCAGTACTTC.

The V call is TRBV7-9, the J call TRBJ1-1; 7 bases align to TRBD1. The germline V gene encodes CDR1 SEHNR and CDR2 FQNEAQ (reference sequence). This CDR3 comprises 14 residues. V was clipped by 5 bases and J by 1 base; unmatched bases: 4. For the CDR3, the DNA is TGTGCCAGCAGCCCTCAGGGGGGGAACACTGAAGCTTTCTTT. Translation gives CASSPQGGNTEAFF.

The CDR3 bases are TGCGCCAGCAGCCAAGTGGGGGGGGGCTACGAGCAGTACTTC. This gives the protein CASSQVGGGYEQYF. The chain recombines TRBV4-1 with TRBJ2-7; 7 positions agree with TRBD2. The CDR3 extends over 14 amino acids. Per the germline V gene, CDR1 is MGHRA and CDR2 is YSYEKL. V was pared by 1 base and J by 3 bases, with 3 bases of the junction left unmatched.